This entry lists 18 T cell receptor beta chains sequenced from one sample in a study of cytomegalovirus exposure and HLA in healthy donors. Assay: immunoSEQ multiplex PCR; the TCRdb copy retains only in-frame clones and omits some. This table holds 200,000 or so clones, approximately 82% found once. Sequenced sample: PBMCs. All receptors come from a woman in her twenties or thirties in good health and CMV-seropositive.

The rearrangement joins TRBV19 to TRBJ2-3; 7 nucleotides align to TRBD2. V lost 0 bases and J lost 5; bases outside the gene matches: 8. This CDR3 has 16 amino acids. In germline, CDR1 is LNHDA, CDR2 SQIVND (reference sequence). CDR3 residues: CASSIDLEGGLDTQYF. CDR3 bases: TGTGCCAGTAGTATAGATCTGGAGGGAGGGCTAGATACGCAGTATTTT.

V and J are TRBV6-5 and TRBJ1-2; TRBD1 matches at 8 bases. The CDR3 extends over 14 amino acids. V lost 0 bases and J lost 4; bases outside the gene matches: 1. Germline CDR1 is MNHEY and CDR2 is SVGAGI. The CDR3 DNA reads TGTGCCAGCAGTTACTCTCAGGGGGCCTATGGCTACACCTTC. Translated, it gives CASSYSQGAYGYTF.

The chain recombines TRBV15 with TRBJ2-7; 8 bases agree with TRBD1. V gave up 3 bases and J gave up 5 bases; unmatched junction bases: 6. The V gene's germline CDR1 is LNHNV and CDR2 YYDKDF (reference sequence). This CDR3 has 14 residues. In DNA form, the CDR3 reads TGTGCCACCAGCAGTGGCGACAGGGGTAACGAGCAGTACTTC. It is translated as CATSSGDRGNEQYF.

Here the CDR3 DNA reads TGTGCCAGCAGCTTGGTCGGGCGGGAAGAAAAACTGTTTTTT. It is translated as CASSLVGREEKLFF. This chain uses TRBV7-9 with TRBJ1-4; unclear D gene. V was clipped by 3 bases and J by 8 bases, with 13 bases between them. The CDR3 runs to 14 residues. CDR1 SEHNR and CDR2 FQNEAQ come from the germline V gene (reference sequence).

The chain combines TRBV7-9 with TRBJ1-1, with 7 bases matching TRBD1. This CDR3 spans 16 amino acids. Trimming at V came to 4 bases and at J to 1 base, leaving 9 bases not matched to a gene. Germline V CDR1 and CDR2: SEHNR, FQNEAQ (reference sequence). The CDR3 bases are TGTGCCAGCAGCTCCGCAGCGGACAGGCGGAACACTGAAGCTTTCTTT. Translating gives CASSSAADRRNTEAFF.

The rearrangement uses TRBV27 and TRBJ2-2, with D unclear. The CDR3 is 10 amino acids. Per germline, CDR1 MNHEY and CDR2 SMNVEV (reference sequence). As DNA, the CDR3 is TGTGACTCCATGCCCGGGGAGCTGTTTTTT. It translates to CDSMPGELFF.

The J gene is TRBJ2-2, the V gene TRBV7-6; 7 nucleotides agree with TRBD1. The ends lost 4 bases at V and 5 bases at J; junction bases unmatched: 7. CDR1 is SGHVS and CDR2 is FNYEAQ in the germline V gene. The CDR3 is made up of 15 amino acids. CDR3 sequence (DNA): TGTGCCAGCAGCTCCCTCGGGACAGTGACCGGGGAGCTGTTTTTT. This translates into CASSSLGTVTGELFF. Full variable domain (rest looked up from reference TRBV7-6 and TRBJ2-2): GAGVSQSPRYKVTKRGQDVALRCDPISGHVSLYWYRQALGQGPEFLTYFNYEAQQDKSGLPNDRFSAERPEGSISTLTIQRTEQRDSAMYRCASSSLGTVTGELFFGEGSRLTVL.

This clone was detected once. The chain carries TRBV15 and TRBJ1-1; D might be TRBD1 (6 bases). Deletions cut 2 bases from V and 0 bases from J, with 10 bases between. The germline CDR1 and CDR2 sequences are LNHNV and YYDKDF (reference sequence). There are 15 residues in the CDR3. The CDR3 nucleotides are TGTGCCACCAGCAGAACGACAGGCCTGAACACTGAAGCTTTCTTT. As protein: CATSRTTGLNTEAFF.

The chain recombines TRBV5-4 with TRBJ2-2; no reliable D call. The V gene lost 1 base and the J gene lost 4 bases, with 5 bases spanning the gap. Per germline, CDR1 SGHNT and CDR2 YYREEE (reference sequence). The CDR3 covers 13 residues. The CDR3 sequence is CASSLQATGELFF. The CDR3 DNA sequence: TGTGCCAGCAGCTTGCAGGCCACCGGGGAGCTGTTTTTT.

The CDR3 here is CASSPTGSRNQPQHF. CDR3 DNA sequence: TGTGCCAGCTCACCAACAGGGAGCCGCAATCAGCCCCAGCATTTT. The rearrangement uses TRBV18 and TRBJ1-5; maybe TRBD1 (6 bases). The length of the CDR3 is 15 residues. Germline lookup yields CDR1 KGHSH and CDR2 LQKENI. V shed 2 bases and J shed 2 bases, with 10 bases lying between them.

The chain is built from TRBV5-1 and TRBJ2-7; the match to TRBD2 covers 9 bases. Germline V lookup: CDR1 SGHRS, CDR2 YFSETQ. Trimming at V came to 4 bases and at J to 3 bases, leaving 5 bases not matched to a gene. This CDR3 contains 14 residues. The CDR3 sequence is CASSVLAGNYEQYF. The CDR3 DNA reads TGCGCCAGCAGCGTTCTAGCGGGGAACTACGAGCAGTACTTC.

This chain connects TRBV27 to TRBJ2-7; 10 bases map to TRBD1. Germline trimming cut 8 bases from V and 4 bases from J; bases unmatched to any gene: 8. CDR1 MNHEY and CDR2 SMNVEV come from the germline V gene (reference sequence). The CDR3 has 14 amino acids. The CDR3 nucleotides read TGTGCCAGCTCCAGGACAGGGGGTCGGTACGAGCAGTACTTC. Protein sequence: CASSRTGGRYEQYF.

This sequence joins TRBV6-5 and TRBJ1-3; 8 nucleotides agree with TRBD1. The CDR3 has 15 residues. Trimming cost V 7 bases and J 3 bases; bases outside gene matches: 8. CDR1 and CDR2 from the germline V gene are MNHEY and SVGAGI. For the CDR3, the DNA is TGTGCCAGCAAAGTAGGACAGGGTGGTGGAAACACCATATATTTT. Residues: CASKVGQGGGNTIYF.

The gene calls are TRBV2 and TRBJ2-7, with D perhaps TRBD2 (5 bases). V was cut by 6 bases and J by 1 base, with 10 bases left in between. The CDR3 extends over 13 amino acids. CDR1 is SNHLY, CDR2 FYNNEI, per germline. This chain's CDR3 is CASSYGISYEQYF. The CDR3 region has the DNA TGTGCCAGCAGCTACGGGATTTCCTACGAGCAGTACTTC.

Turning to this clone: At one of its ends the junction is not consistent with the germline gene, which may arise from a read error. The V and J genes are TRBV25-1 and TRBJ2-1; D is uncertain. Germline CDR1 MGHDK, CDR2 SYGVNS. The CDR3 extends over 13 amino acids. In nucleotides, the CDR3 is TGTGCCAGCAGCGAATTTGGGCGAATGGAGCAGTTCTTC. This sequence encodes CASSEFGRMEQFF.

V is TRBV11-2 and J is TRBJ1-3; D is undetermined. The V gene's germline CDR1 is SGHAT and CDR2 FQNNGV. The CDR3 runs to 14 residues. V was clipped by 2 bases and J by 4 bases, with 9 bases between them. CDR3 residues: CASSLREDGNTIYF. Here the CDR3 DNA reads TGTGCCAGCAGCTTACGGGAGGACGGAAACACCATATATTTT.

V and J are TRBV15 and TRBJ2-2, with D possibly matching TRBD2 (5 bases). CDR1 is LNHNV and CDR2 is YYDKDF in the germline V gene (reference sequence). The ends were cut back, 0 bases at V and 14 bases at J, with 10 bases in the middle. The length of the CDR3 is 12 residues. CDR3: CATSRDRGPLFF. The CDR3 nucleotides read TGTGCCACCAGCAGAGATCGCGGGCCCCTGTTTTTT. The full variable domain, rest sourced from reference TRBV15 and TRBJ2-2, is DAMVIQNPRYQVTQFGKPVTLSCSQTLNHNVMYWYQQKSSQAPKLLFHYYDKDFNNEADTPDNFQSRRPNTSFCFLDIRSPGLGDTAMYLCATSRDRGPLFFGEGSRLTVL.

This chain uses TRBV13 with TRBJ1-1, with unresolved D. The CDR3 spans 12 residues. Germline values: CDR1 PRHDT, CDR2 FYEKMQ (reference sequence). V lost 2 bases to trimming and J lost 2 bases, with 3 bases between them. CDR3 amino acids: CASSLYNTEAFF. DNA of the CDR3: TGTGCCAGCAGCTTATATAACACTGAAGCTTTCTTT.